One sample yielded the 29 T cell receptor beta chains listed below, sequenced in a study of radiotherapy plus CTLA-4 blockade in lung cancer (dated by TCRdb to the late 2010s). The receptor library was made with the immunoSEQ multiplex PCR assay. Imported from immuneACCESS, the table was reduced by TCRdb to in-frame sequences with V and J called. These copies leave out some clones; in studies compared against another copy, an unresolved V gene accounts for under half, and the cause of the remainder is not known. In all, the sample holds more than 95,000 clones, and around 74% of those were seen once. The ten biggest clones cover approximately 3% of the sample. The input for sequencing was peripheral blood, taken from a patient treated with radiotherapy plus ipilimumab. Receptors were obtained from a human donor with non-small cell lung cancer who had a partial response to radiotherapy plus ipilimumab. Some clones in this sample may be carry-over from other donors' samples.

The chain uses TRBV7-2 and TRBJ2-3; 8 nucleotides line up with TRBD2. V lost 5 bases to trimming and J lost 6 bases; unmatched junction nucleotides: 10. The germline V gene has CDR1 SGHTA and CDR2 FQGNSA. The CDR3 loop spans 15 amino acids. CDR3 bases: TGTGCCAGCAGCCTGGATCTGGGACTAGGTGATACGCAGTATTTT. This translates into CASSLDLGLGDTQYF. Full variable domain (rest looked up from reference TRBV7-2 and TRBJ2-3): GAGVSQSPSNKVTEKGKDVELRCDPISGHTALYWYRQSLGQGLEFLIYFQGNSAPDKSGLPSDRFSAERTGGSVSTLTIQRTQQEDSAVYLCASSLDLGLGDTQYFGPGTRLTVL.

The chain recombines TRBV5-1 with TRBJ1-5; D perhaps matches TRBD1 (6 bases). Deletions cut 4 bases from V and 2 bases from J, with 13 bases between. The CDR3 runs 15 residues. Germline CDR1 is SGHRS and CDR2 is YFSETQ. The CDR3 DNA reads TGCGCCAGCAGCGCCCTAGGGGGTGGCAATCAGCCCCAGCATTTT. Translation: CASSALGGGNQPQHF. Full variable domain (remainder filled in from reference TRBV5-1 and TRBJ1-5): KAGVTQTPRYLIKTRGQQVTLSCSPISGHRSVSWYQQTPGQGLQFLFEYFSETQRNKGNFPGRFSGRQFSNSRSEMNVSTLELGDSALYLCASSALGGGNQPQHFGDGTRLSIL.

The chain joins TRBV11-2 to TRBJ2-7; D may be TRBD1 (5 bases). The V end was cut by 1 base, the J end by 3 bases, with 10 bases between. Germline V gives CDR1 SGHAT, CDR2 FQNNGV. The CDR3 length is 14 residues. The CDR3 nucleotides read TGTGCCAGCAGCTTAGCGGACAAGGGCTACGAGCAGTACTTC. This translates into CASSLADKGYEQYF.

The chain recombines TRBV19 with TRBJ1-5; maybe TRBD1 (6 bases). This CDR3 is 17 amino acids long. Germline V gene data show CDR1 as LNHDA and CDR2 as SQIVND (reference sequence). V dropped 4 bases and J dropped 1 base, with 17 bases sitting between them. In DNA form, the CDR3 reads TGTGCCAGTAGTACACCGGGACACTCTCTAAGCAATCAGCCCCAGCATTTT. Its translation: CASSTPGHSLSNQPQHF.

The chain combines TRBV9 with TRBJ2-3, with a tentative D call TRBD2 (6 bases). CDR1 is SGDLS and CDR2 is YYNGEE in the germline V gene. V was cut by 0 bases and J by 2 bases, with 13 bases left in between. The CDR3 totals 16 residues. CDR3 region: CASSVGLAAYTDTQYF. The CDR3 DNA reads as TGTGCCAGCAGCGTAGGCTTAGCGGCTTACACAGATACGCAGTATTTT.

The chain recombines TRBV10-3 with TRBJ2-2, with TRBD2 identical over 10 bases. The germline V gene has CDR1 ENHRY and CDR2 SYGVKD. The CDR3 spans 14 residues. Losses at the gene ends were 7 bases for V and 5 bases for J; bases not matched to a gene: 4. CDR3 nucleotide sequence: TGTGCCATCAAGGAGCGGGAGGGGACCGGGGAGCTGTTTTTT. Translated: CAIKEREGTGELFF.

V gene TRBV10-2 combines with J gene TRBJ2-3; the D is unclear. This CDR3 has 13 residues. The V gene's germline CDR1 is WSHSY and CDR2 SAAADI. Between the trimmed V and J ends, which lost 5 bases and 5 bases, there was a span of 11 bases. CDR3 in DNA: TGCGCCAGCAGTCTACGTCCAGGAGATACGCAGTATTTT. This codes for CASSLRPGDTQYF.

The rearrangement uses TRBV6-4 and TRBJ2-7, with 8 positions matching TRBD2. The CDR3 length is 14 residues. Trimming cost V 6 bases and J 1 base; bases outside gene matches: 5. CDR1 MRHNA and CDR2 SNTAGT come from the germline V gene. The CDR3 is CASRPGGGSYEQYF. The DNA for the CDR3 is TGTGCCAGCAGGCCGGGAGGGGGGTCCTACGAGCAGTACTTC.

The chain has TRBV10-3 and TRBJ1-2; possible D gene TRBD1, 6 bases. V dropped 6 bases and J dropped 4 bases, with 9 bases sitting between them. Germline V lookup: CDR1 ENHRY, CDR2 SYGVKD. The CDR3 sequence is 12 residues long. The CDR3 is CAISQGSYGYTF. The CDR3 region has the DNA TGTGCCATCAGCCAGGGGAGCTATGGCTACACCTTC.

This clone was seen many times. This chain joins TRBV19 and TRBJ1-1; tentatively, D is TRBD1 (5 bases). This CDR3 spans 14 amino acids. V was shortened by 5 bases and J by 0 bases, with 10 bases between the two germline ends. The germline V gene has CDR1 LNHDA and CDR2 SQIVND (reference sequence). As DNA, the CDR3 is TGTGCCAGTAGTGGCAGGGCCCTGAACACTGAAGCTTTCTTT. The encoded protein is CASSGRALNTEAFF.

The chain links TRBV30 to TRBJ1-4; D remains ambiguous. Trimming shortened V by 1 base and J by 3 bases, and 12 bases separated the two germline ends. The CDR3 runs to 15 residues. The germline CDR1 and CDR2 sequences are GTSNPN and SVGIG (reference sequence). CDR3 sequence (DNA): TGTGCCTGGAGTGAAGGAGCGGGAGCTAATGAAAAACTGTTTTTT. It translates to CAWSEGAGANEKLFF.

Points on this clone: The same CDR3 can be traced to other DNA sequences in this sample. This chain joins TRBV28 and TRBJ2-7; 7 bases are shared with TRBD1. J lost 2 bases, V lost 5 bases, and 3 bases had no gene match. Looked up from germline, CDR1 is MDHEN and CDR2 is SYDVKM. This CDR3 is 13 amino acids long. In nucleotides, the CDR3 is TGTGCCAGCAGTGACAGGGTACCCTACGAGCAGTACTTC. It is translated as CASSDRVPYEQYF.

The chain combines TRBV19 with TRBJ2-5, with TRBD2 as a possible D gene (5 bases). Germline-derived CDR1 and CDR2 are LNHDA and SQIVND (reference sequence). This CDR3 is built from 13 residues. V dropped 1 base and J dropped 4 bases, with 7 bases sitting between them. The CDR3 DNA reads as TGTGCCAGTAGTATAGTAGGAGGAGAGACCCAGTACTTC. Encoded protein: CASSIVGGETQYF.

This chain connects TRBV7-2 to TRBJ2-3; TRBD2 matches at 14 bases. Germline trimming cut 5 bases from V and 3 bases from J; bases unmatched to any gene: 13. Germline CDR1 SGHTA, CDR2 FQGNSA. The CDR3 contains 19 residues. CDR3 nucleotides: TGTGCCAGCAGCCCAGGGGGACTAGCGGGGGAACTGGGGACAGATACGCAGTATTTT. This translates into CASSPGGLAGELGTDTQYF.

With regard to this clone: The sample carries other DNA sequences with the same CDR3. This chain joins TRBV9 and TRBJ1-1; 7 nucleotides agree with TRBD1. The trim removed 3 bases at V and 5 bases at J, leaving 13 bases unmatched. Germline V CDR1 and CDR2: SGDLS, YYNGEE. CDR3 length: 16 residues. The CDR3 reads CASSAGDSAAGTEAFF. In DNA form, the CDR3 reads TGTGCCAGCAGCGCGGGGGACAGCGCCGCAGGAACTGAAGCTTTCTTT.

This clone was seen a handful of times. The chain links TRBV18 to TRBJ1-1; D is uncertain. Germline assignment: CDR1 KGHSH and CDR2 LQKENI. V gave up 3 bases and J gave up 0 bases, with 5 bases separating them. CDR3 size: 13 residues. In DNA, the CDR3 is TGTGCCAGCTCACCGACTTTGAACACTGAAGCTTTCTTT. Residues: CASSPTLNTEAFF.

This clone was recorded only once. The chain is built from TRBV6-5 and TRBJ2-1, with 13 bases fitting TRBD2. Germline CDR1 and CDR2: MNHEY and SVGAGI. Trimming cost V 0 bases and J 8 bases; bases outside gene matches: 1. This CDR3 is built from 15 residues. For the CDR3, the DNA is TGTGCCAGCAGTTACTCGGGACTAGCGGGGTATGAGCAGTTCTTC. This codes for CASSYSGLAGYEQFF.

CDR3 coding DNA: TGTGCCAGCAGCCTATTTCGGGGAGACAAGGGCGAGCAGTACTTC. It specifies CASSLFRGDKGEQYF. The rearrangement uses TRBV6-5 and TRBJ2-7; the D gene is possibly TRBD2 (5 bases). The CDR3 runs to 15 residues. The V end was cut by 6 bases, the J end by 6 bases, with 21 bases between. Germline values: CDR1 MNHEY, CDR2 SVGAGI.

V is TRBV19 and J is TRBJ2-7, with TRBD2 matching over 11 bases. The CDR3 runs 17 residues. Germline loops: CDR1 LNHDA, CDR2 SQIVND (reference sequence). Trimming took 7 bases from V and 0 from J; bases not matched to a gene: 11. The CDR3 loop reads CASTTGTSGPNSYEQYF. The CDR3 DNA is TGTGCCAGTACCACCGGGACTAGCGGACCCAACTCCTACGAGCAGTACTTC.

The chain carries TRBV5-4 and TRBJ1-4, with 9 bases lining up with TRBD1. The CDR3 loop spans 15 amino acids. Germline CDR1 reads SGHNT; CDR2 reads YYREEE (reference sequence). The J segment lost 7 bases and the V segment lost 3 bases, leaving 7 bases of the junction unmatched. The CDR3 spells CASSSPGTGREKLFF. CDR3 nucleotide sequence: TGTGCCAGCAGCTCCCCCGGGACAGGGCGTGAAAAACTGTTTTTT.

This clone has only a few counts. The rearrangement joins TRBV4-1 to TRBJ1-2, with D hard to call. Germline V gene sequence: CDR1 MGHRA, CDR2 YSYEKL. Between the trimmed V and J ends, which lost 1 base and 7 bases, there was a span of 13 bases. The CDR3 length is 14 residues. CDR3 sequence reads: CASSQVFPGVGYTF. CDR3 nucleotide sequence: TGCGCCAGCAGCCAAGTCTTTCCCGGGGTTGGCTACACCTTC.

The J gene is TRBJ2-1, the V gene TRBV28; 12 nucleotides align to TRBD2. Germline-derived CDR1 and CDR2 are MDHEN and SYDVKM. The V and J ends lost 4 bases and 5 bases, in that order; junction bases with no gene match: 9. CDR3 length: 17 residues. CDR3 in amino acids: CASSSRLAGGPHNEQFF. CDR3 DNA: TGTGCCAGCAGTTCTCGTCTAGCGGGAGGGCCCCACAATGAGCAGTTCTTC.

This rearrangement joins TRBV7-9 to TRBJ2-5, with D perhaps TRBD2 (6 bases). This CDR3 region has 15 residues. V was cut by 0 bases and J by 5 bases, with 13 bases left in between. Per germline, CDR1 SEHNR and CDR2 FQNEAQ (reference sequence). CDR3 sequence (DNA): TGTGCCAGCAGCTTAGCTTCCGGGAGCGGGGAGACCCAGTACTTC. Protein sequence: CASSLASGSGETQYF.

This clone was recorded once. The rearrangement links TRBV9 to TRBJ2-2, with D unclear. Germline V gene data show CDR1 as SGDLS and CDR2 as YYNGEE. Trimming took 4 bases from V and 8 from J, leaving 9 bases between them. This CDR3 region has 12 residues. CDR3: CASSPRLGELFF. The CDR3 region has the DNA TGTGCCAGCAGCCCGCGGCTTGGGGAGCTGTTTTTT. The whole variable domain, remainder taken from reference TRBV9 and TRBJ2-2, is DSGVTQTPKHLITATGQRVTLRCSPRSGDLSVYWYQQSLDQGLQFLIQYYNGEERAKGNILERFSAQQFPDLHSELNLSSLELGDSALYFCASSPRLGELFFGEGSRLTVL.

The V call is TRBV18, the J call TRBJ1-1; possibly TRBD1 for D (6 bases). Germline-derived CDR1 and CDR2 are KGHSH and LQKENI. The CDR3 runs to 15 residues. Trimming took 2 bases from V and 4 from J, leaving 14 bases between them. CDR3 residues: CASSPLGQGSTEAFF. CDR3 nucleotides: TGTGCCAGCTCACCATTAGGGCAGGGGAGCACTGAAGCTTTCTTT. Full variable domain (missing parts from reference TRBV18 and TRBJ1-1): NAGVMQNPRHLVRRRGQEARLRCSPMKGHSHVYWYRQLPEEGLKFMVYLQKENIIDESGMPKERFSAEFPKEGPSILRIQQVVRGDSAAYFCASSPLGQGSTEAFFGQGTRLTVV.

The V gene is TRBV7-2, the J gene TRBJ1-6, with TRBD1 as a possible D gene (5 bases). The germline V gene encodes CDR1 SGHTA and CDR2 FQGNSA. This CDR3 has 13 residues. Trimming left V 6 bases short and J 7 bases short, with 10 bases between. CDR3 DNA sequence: TGTGCCAGCAGTTCAGCAGGGAATTCACCCCTCCACTTT. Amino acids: CASSSAGNSPLHF.

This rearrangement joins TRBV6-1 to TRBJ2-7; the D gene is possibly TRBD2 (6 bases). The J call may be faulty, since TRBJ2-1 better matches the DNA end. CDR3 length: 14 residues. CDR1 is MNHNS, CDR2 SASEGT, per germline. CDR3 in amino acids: CASSESGRYNEQFF. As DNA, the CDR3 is TGTGCCAGCAGTGAGTCCGGGAGATACAATGAGCAGTTCTTC.

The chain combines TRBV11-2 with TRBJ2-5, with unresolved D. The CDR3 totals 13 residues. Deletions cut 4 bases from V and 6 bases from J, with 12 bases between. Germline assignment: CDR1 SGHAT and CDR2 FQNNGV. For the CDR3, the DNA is TGTGCCAGCAGCTCCTTTAGAATAAAGACCCAGTACTTC. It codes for CASSSFRIKTQYF.

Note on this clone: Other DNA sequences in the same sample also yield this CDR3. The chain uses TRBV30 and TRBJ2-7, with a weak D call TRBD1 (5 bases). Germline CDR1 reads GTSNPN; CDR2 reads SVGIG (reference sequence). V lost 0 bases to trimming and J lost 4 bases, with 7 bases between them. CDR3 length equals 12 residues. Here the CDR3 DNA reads TGTGCCTGGAGTGTAGACAGATACGAGCAGTACTTC. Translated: CAWSVDRYEQYF.